This TCR beta chain was obtained from a study of shared clonotypes between healthy human individuals. Generated by immunoSEQ multiplex PCR, the TCRdb table keeps only in-frame clones and is missing some. The table includes some 2 million clones, roughly 95% detected once. The germline gives CDR1 MNHNS, CDR2 SASEGT. V lost 3 bases and J lost 2, with 16 bases in between. The CDR3 consists of 17 residues. Terminally differentiated effector memory CD45RA+ cells were excluded from the naive CD8 cells, which were CD45RO-negative and positively selected for CCR7. The TCR sequence derives from a man between 18 and 35 years old in good health. The sample consisted of naive CD8+ T cells sorted from blood. V gene TRBV6-1 combines with J gene TRBJ1-4; D is unclear. The CDR3 sequence is CASSEWKALSTNEKLFF. The CDR3 nucleotides are TGTGCCAGCAGTGAGTGGAAGGCCCTGAGCACTAATGAAAAACTGTTTTTT.